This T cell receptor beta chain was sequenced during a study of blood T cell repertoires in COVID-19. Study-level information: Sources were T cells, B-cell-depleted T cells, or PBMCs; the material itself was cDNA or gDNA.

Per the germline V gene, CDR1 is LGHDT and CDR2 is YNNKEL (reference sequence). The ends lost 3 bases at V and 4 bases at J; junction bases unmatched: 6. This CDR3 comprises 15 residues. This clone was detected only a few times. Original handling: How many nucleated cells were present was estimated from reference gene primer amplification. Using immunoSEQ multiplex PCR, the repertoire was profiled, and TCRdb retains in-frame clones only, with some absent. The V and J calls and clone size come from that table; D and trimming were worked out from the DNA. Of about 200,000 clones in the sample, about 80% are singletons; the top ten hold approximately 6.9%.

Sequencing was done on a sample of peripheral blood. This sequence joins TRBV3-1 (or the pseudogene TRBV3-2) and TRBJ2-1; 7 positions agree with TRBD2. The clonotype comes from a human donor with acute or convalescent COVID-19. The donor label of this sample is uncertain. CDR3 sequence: CASSQGPGGYNEQFF. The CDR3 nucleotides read TGTGCCAGCAGCCAGGGCCCGGGGGGTTACAATGAGCAGTTCTTC.